A single sample gave rise to the 6 T cell receptor beta chains below, sequenced in a study of CD8+ T cells in alopecia areata. Sequencing templates came from extracted RNA that was reverse transcribed into cDNA. The table came from immunoSEQ multiplex PCR; TCRdb's copy has only in-frame clones and leaves some out. The table records some 240,000 clones, 50% to 60% of them present only once. The starting material was CD4+ T cells sorted from blood, obtained at week 0. These receptors were obtained from a human donor with alopecia areata.

The chain recombines TRBV6-6 with TRBJ1-2, with D perhaps TRBD1 (5 bases). Trimming took off 7 bases at V and 6 bases at J, with 15 bases between the two ends. The length of the CDR3 is 13 residues. CDR1 MNHNY and CDR2 SVGAGI come from the germline V gene (reference sequence). The CDR3 here is CASIGQGLHGYTF. DNA of the CDR3: TGTGCCAGCATCGGCCAGGGTCTTCATGGCTACACCTTC.

The chain combines TRBV19 with TRBJ2-5; 10 bases agree with TRBD2. Germline CDR1 reads LNHDA; CDR2 reads SQIVND (reference sequence). The V segment lost 4 bases and the J segment 5 bases; nucleotides outside the gene matches: 10. CDR3 length equals 16 residues. CDR3 in DNA: TGTGCCAGTAGTACTTTAGCGGGAGGTCGGGGGGAGACCCAGTACTTC. As protein: CASSTLAGGRGETQYF. Looking up the rest from reference TRBV19 and TRBJ2-5 gives the full variable domain: DGGITQSPKYLFRKEGQNVTLSCEQNLNHDAMYWYRQDPGQGLRLIYYSQIVNDFQKGDIAEGYSVSREKKESFPLTVTSAQKNPTAFYLCASSTLAGGRGETQYFGPGTRLLVL.

This chain joins TRBV14 and TRBJ2-7; D gene ambiguous. Per the germline V gene, CDR1 is SGHDN and CDR2 is FVKESK. The CDR3 has 13 amino acids. V lost 1 base, J lost 2 bases, and 6 bases lay in between. The CDR3 region is CASSQGLAYEQYF. CDR3 DNA: TGTGCCAGCAGCCAAGGGCTAGCCTACGAGCAGTACTTC.

This clone was picked up a small number of times. The rearrangement links TRBV5-1 to TRBJ2-2, with 9 bases fitting TRBD1. V gave up 4 bases and J gave up 5 bases; unmatched junction bases: 6. The CDR3 sequence is 15 residues long. In germline, CDR1 is SGHRS, CDR2 YFSETQ. The CDR3: CASSKTQGATGELFF. The CDR3 nucleotides are TGCGCCAGCAGCAAAACACAGGGGGCAACCGGGGAGCTGTTTTTT.

The chain is built from TRBV29-1 and TRBJ1-4; D not resolved. Germline-derived CDR1 and CDR2 are SQVTM and ANQGSEA. The CDR3 consists of 13 residues. Deletions cut 4 bases from V and 3 bases from J, with 9 bases between. CDR3 DNA sequence: TGCAGCGTTGCCTCCCAGTCTAATGAAAAACTGTTTTTT. This gives the protein CSVASQSNEKLFF. The entire variable domain, with the rest obtained from reference TRBV29-1 and TRBJ1-4, is as follows: SAVISQKPSRDICQRGTSLTIQCQVDSQVTMMFWYRQQPGQSLTLIATANQGSEATYESGFVIDKFPISRPNLTFSTLTVSNMSPEDSSIYLCSVASQSNEKLFFGSGTQLSVL.

This clone showed up just a few times. The chain links TRBV27 to TRBJ1-2; perhaps TRBD1 as D (5 bases). V was clipped by 4 bases and J by 2 bases, with 8 bases between them. The CDR3 runs to 13 residues. Germline V gene data show CDR1 as MNHEY and CDR2 as SMNVEV (reference sequence). The CDR3 reads CASSSWDNYGYTF. CDR3 in DNA: TGTGCCAGCAGTTCCTGGGACAACTATGGCTACACCTTC.